This T cell receptor beta chain was recovered during a study of metastatic and nonmetastatic thyroid tumors. This clone was seen a few times. The entire patient cohort was treatment-naive prior to thyroid surgery. From the PCR reads, TCRdb re-called clones with MiXCR. This table has about 12,000 clones, 20% to 25% appearing once. The germline CDR1 and CDR2 sequences are LNHDA and SQIVND (reference sequence). V trimming: 10 bases; J trimming: 8 bases; junction bases outside the gene matches: 4. The CDR3 totals 10 residues. Sequences were obtained from blood. This TCR came from a male donor with papillary thyroid cancer or a benign thyroid nodule (not recorded which). Some clones in this sample may be carry-over from other donors' samples. The chain is built from TRBV19 and TRBJ2-5; 7 nucleotides agree with TRBD1. The CDR3 DNA follows: TGTGCCACCGGACAGGATACCCAGTACTTC. It yields the protein CATGQDTQYF.